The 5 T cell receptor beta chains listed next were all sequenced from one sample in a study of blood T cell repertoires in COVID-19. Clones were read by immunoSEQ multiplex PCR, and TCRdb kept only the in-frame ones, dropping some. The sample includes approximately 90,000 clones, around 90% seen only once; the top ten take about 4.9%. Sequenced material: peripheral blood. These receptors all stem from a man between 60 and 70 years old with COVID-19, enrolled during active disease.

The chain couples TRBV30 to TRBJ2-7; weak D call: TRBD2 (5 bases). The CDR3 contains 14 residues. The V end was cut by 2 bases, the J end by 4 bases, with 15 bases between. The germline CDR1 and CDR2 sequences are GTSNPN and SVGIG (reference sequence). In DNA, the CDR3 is TGTGCCTGGAGTTACGGACGAGGGCCTTACGAGCAGTACTTC. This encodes CAWSYGRGPYEQYF.

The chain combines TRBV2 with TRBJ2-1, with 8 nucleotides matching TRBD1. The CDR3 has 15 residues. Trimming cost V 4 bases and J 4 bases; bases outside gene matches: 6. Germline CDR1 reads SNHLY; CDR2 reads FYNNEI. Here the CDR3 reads CASSVGTGEYNEQFF. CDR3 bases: TGTGCCAGCAGTGTGGGGACAGGTGAATACAATGAGCAGTTCTTC.

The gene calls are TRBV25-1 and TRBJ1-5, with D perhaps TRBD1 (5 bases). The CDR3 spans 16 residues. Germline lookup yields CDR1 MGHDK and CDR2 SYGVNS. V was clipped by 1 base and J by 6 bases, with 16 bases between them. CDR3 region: CASSEWSQGVGQPQHF. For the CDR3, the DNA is TGTGCCAGCAGTGAATGGAGTCAGGGCGTTGGTCAGCCCCAGCATTTT.

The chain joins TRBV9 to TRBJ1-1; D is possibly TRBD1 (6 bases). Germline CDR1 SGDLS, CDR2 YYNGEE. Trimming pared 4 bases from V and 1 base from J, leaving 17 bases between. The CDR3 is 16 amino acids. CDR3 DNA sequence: TGTGCCAGCAGCCCTAGCTACAGGGTTACGAACACTGAAGCTTTCTTT. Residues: CASSPSYRVTNTEAFF.

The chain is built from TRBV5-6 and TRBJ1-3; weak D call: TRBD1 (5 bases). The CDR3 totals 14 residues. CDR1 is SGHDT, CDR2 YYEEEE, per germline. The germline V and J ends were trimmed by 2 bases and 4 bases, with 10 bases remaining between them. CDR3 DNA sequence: TGTGCCAGCAGCTTAGCAGGGAAGGGAAACACCATATATTTT. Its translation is CASSLAGKGNTIYF.